This passage covers 17 T cell receptor beta chains from one sample sequenced in a study of long-term antiretroviral therapy in people with HIV. Running of the v3.0 immunoSEQ assay took place at survey level. Data came from immunoSEQ multiplex PCR; TCRdb stores just in-frame clones and leaves some out. Here the sample spans just under 30,000 clones, about nine tenths being singletons. Material: unsorted PBMCs, obtained approximately 5 years before starting antiretroviral therapy. Receptors originate from a man between 50 and 59 years old with HIV.

The gene calls are TRBV6-5 and TRBJ2-1, with a tentative D call TRBD2 (5 bases). Germline V gene lookup returns CDR1 MNHEY and CDR2 SVGAGI. The V end was cut by 2 bases, the J end by 8 bases, with 16 bases between. The CDR3 is 15 residues long. The CDR3 sequence is CASSYRPEGRDEQFF. The CDR3 region has the DNA TGTGCCAGCAGTTACCGCCCCGAGGGCCGAGATGAGCAGTTCTTC.

In its sample, this clone was seen a few times. The V and J genes are TRBV27 and TRBJ1-1, with D possibly TRBD1 on 5 matching bases. The germline V and J ends were trimmed by 4 bases and 1 base, with 13 bases remaining between them. Germline V gene sequence: CDR1 MNHEY, CDR2 SMNVEV (reference sequence). The CDR3 contains 15 residues. The CDR3 loop is CASSSSGDQNTEAFF. The CDR3 DNA reads as TGTGCCAGCAGTTCTTCCGGGGACCAGAACACTGAAGCTTTCTTT.

A single count supports this clone. V and J are TRBV5-4 and TRBJ2-2; possibly TRBD2 for D (6 bases). This CDR3 has 16 amino acids. Germline-derived CDR1 and CDR2 are SGHNT and YYREEE (reference sequence). Trimming pared 4 bases from V and 3 bases from J, leaving 16 bases between. DNA of the CDR3: TGTGCCAGCAGCGGGTGGCGGGAACAACACACCGGGGAGCTGTTTTTT. This encodes CASSGWREQHTGELFF.

The chain employs TRBV4-1 and TRBJ2-3; 12 bases are shared with TRBD2. The V and J ends lost 2 bases and 6 bases, in that order; junction bases with no gene match: 9. This CDR3 spans 17 amino acids. Germline CDR1 reads MGHRA; CDR2 reads YSYEKL. The CDR3 nucleotides read TGCGCCAGCAGCCAAATTTGGCTAGCGGGGGGGGCTGATACGCAGTATTTT. It translates to CASSQIWLAGGADTQYF.

The chain employs TRBV9 and TRBJ2-7; D unclear. Germline CDR1 SGDLS, CDR2 YYNGEE. V gave up 0 bases and J gave up 2 bases, with 9 bases separating them. CDR3 length equals 14 residues. CDR3 loop: CASSVAEGPYEQYF. The CDR3 coding sequence is TGTGCCAGCAGCGTAGCAGAAGGGCCCTACGAGCAGTACTTC.

This sequence joins TRBV6-5 and TRBJ1-2, with a tentative D call TRBD1 (5 bases). Germline V lookup: CDR1 MNHEY, CDR2 SVGAGI. This CDR3 has 13 amino acids. Trimming cost V 6 bases and J 4 bases, with 12 bases left between them. The CDR3 protein is CASREGLTYGYTF. The CDR3 DNA reads TGTGCCAGCAGAGAGGGACTGACCTATGGCTACACCTTC.

The chain joins TRBV7-2 to TRBJ2-7; 7 bases are a match to TRBD2. Germline values: CDR1 SGHTA, CDR2 FQGNSA. This CDR3 contains 17 residues. The trim removed 2 bases at V and 6 bases at J, leaving 16 bases unmatched. CDR3 coding DNA: TGTGCCAGCAGCTTAATGGCGCGGGCAGGGAGGGAGATCGAGCAGTACTTC. It encodes CASSLMARAGREIEQYF.

This sequence joins TRBV4-3 and TRBJ1-1; 8 nucleotides line up with TRBD1. Looked up from germline, CDR1 is LGHNA and CDR2 is YSLEER. The CDR3 totals 15 residues. V shed 1 base, J shed 0 bases, and the junction held 1 base outside the gene matches. The CDR3 DNA is TGCGCCAGCAGCCAAGGGACAGGGATGAACACTGAAGCTTTCTTT. This sequence encodes CASSQGTGMNTEAFF.

This sequence joins TRBV5-4 and TRBJ1-6; the D gene is possibly TRBD1 (6 bases). The germline gives CDR1 SGHNT, CDR2 YYREEE (reference sequence). The CDR3 runs 15 residues. Trimming left V 6 bases short and J 8 bases short, with 18 bases between. CDR3 sequence (DNA): TGTGCCAGCACACAGCCAGGGGACGTTGATTCACCCCTCCACTTT. It yields the protein CASTQPGDVDSPLHF.

The genes are TRBV6-5 and TRBJ2-7, with D perhaps TRBD1 (6 bases). The CDR3 has 15 amino acids. Germline values: CDR1 MNHEY, CDR2 SVGAGI. Trimming cost V 6 bases and J 2 bases, with 17 bases left between them. CDR3 region: CASSRDTLDTYEQYF. CDR3 DNA sequence: TGTGCCAGCAGCCGGGACACACTTGACACCTACGAGCAGTACTTC.

The chain uses TRBV9 and TRBJ2-7; TRBD2 agrees at 14 bases. Germline lookup yields CDR1 SGDLS and CDR2 YYNGEE. V shed 4 bases and J 0 bases; nucleotides not matched to a gene: 6. The CDR3 is 17 amino acids. CDR3 bases: TGTGCCAGCAGCCTGGGGACTAGCGGGAGAGGCTCCTACGAGCAGTACTTC. Translation: CASSLGTSGRGSYEQYF.

This rearrangement joins TRBV7-6 to TRBJ2-7; D gene ambiguous. V was trimmed by 5 bases and J by 1 base, leaving 15 bases between them. The CDR3 consists of 15 residues. Germline V gene sequence: CDR1 SGHVS, CDR2 FNYEAQ. This CDR3 reads CASSPRYQKSYEQYF. In nucleotides, the CDR3 is TGTGCCAGCAGCCCCCGATATCAAAAGTCCTACGAGCAGTACTTC.

The chain uses TRBV9 and TRBJ1-2; D may be TRBD1 (6 bases). The germline CDR1 and CDR2 sequences are SGDLS and YYNGEE. CDR3 length: 15 amino acids. Trimming pared 0 bases from V and 4 bases from J, leaving 13 bases between. In nucleotides, the CDR3 is TGTGCCAGCAGCGTAGACAGGGCCGAGGTCTATGGCTACACCTTC. This encodes CASSVDRAEVYGYTF. Filled out from reference TRBV9 and TRBJ1-2, the complete variable domain reads DSGVTQTPKHLITATGQRVTLRCSPRSGDLSVYWYQQSLDQGLQFLIQYYNGEERAKGNILERFSAQQFPDLHSELNLSSLELGDSALYFCASSVDRAEVYGYTFGSGTRLTVV.

This clone was observed a single time. The V and J genes are TRBV5-5 and TRBJ1-5; 9 bases line up with TRBD1. CDR3 length: 14 amino acids. CDR1 and CDR2 (germline): SGHKS, YYEKEE (reference sequence). The junction had 4 bases not matched to a gene; V was cut back by 0 bases and J by 9 bases. CDR3 sequence reads: CASSLGGQGWPQHF. Written as DNA, the CDR3 is TGTGCCAGCAGCTTGGGGGGACAGGGTTGGCCCCAGCATTTT.

This chain connects TRBV5-4 to TRBJ2-7; no clear D gene. CDR3 length: 13 amino acids. Germline lookup yields CDR1 SGHNT and CDR2 YYREEE (reference sequence). The germline V and J ends were trimmed by 1 base and 8 bases, with 13 bases remaining between them. In DNA, the CDR3 is TGTGCCAGCAGCTTGTTTCGCAATTCGAAGCAGTACTTC. This sequence encodes CASSLFRNSKQYF.

The chain has TRBV5-1 and TRBJ1-2, with D perhaps TRBD1 (6 bases). Trimming left V 2 bases short and J 2 bases short, with 7 bases between. This CDR3 contains 13 residues. The germline CDR1 and CDR2 sequences are SGHRS and YFSETQ. In nucleotides, the CDR3 is TGCGCCAGCAGCTTCGACAGGAACTATGGCTACACCTTC. It translates to CASSFDRNYGYTF.

J is TRBJ2-3 and V is TRBV5-1, with D tentatively TRBD2 (6 bases). In germline, CDR1 is SGHRS, CDR2 YFSETQ. The V end was cut by 0 bases, the J end by 6 bases, with 14 bases between. This CDR3 has 15 residues. The CDR3 DNA reads TGCGCCAGCAGCTTGGCCCTCATCAGCGGGGATACGCAGTATTTT. Amino acids: CASSLALISGDTQYF.